This T cell receptor beta chain emerged from a study of blood T cell repertoires in COVID-19. Clones were read by immunoSEQ multiplex PCR, and TCRdb kept only the in-frame ones, dropping some. The data show 40,000 or so clones, around 85% seen once. This clone has more than one count but fewer than ten. The receptor was isolated from a human donor in a cohort sampled during active COVID-19. Sequencing was done on a sample of peripheral blood.

CDR3 DNA sequence: TGTGCCAGCAGCTTGAATGGACAGGGGAATCAGCCCCAGCATTTT. Its protein product is CASSLNGQGNQPQHF. The chain combines TRBV5-5 with TRBJ1-5; the match to TRBD1 covers 9 bases. The CDR3 runs to 15 residues. Germline V gene sequence: CDR1 SGHKS, CDR2 YYEKEE (reference sequence). V was clipped by 1 base and J by 4 bases; unmatched bases: 3.